The 17 T cell receptor beta chains below all came from one sample that was sequenced in a study of neoadjuvant anti-PD-1 for oral cavity cancer. Indicated time point: after neoadjuvant nivolumab, at surgical resection. The assay was immunoSEQ multiplex PCR, and TCRdb's table has in-frame clones only and misses some. This table holds roughly 9,500 clones, 68% found once. The sample here was PBMCs, taken after nivolumab (anti-PD-1) treatment. These receptors were taken from a person aged 35-79 years with oral cavity squamous cell carcinoma.

This clone was seen a handful of times. The J gene is TRBJ1-2, the V gene TRBV5-1, with 7 nucleotides matching TRBD1. After removal of 3 bases from V and 8 bases from J, the junction contained 10 bases not matched to a gene. The CDR3 sequence is 14 residues long. Germline-derived CDR1 and CDR2 are SGHRS and YFSETQ. The CDR3 protein is CASSSGTAAGGYTF. Here the CDR3 DNA reads TGCGCCAGCAGCTCCGGGACAGCCGCCGGCGGCTACACCTTC.

This clone was picked up one time. V gene TRBV7-9 combines with J gene TRBJ1-1; a weak D match, TRBD1 (6 bases). The germline V gene encodes CDR1 SEHNR and CDR2 FQNEAQ (reference sequence). The CDR3 length is 14 residues. V was cut by 6 bases and J by 0 bases, with 11 bases left in between. The CDR3 is CASRRQALNTEAFF. In DNA, the CDR3 is TGTGCCAGCAGACGACAGGCTCTGAACACTGAAGCTTTCTTT.

The chain recombines TRBV11-1 with TRBJ2-1, with 10 positions matching TRBD2. The length of the CDR3 is 18 residues. Germline V gene lookup returns CDR1 SGHAT and CDR2 FQDESV (reference sequence). After removal of 2 bases from V and 9 bases from J, the junction contained 16 bases not matched to a gene. The DNA for the CDR3 is TGTGCCAGCAGCTTACACTCCCTCTCTAGCGGGAGTGGGCGTGAGCAGTTCTTC. Its translation is CASSLHSLSSGSGREQFF.

There are a few counts of this clone. The J gene is TRBJ2-5, the V gene TRBV2; no firm D call. Trimming shortened V by 1 base and J by 12 bases, and 12 bases separated the two germline ends. This CDR3 spans 12 amino acids. The germline CDR1 and CDR2 sequences are SNHLY and FYNNEI. In nucleotides, the CDR3 is TGTGCCAGCAGTGAAGTTCGTGACTTAAAGTACTTC. Its protein is CASSEVRDLKYF.

The V gene is TRBV10-3, the J gene TRBJ2-1, with TRBD2 identical over 11 bases. This CDR3 contains 13 residues. Germline V gives CDR1 ENHRY, CDR2 SYGVKD. Unmatched junction bases numbered 4, after V lost 11 bases and J lost 4 bases. As DNA, the CDR3 is TGTGCCCATAGCGGGAGGGTTTACAATGAGCAGTTCTTC. Protein product: CAHSGRVYNEQFF.

The chain combines TRBV5-1 with TRBJ1-2; no firm D call. In germline, CDR1 is SGHRS, CDR2 YFSETQ. The CDR3 consists of 14 residues. The V end lost 2 bases, the J end lost 4 bases, and 12 bases lay between the germline ends. CDR3 in amino acids: CASSLSTVPYGYTF. CDR3 sequence (DNA): TGCGCCAGCAGCTTATCTACAGTTCCCTATGGCTACACCTTC. The entire variable domain, with the rest obtained from reference TRBV5-1 and TRBJ1-2, is as follows: KAGVTQTPRYLIKTRGQQVTLSCSPISGHRSVSWYQQTPGQGLQFLFEYFSETQRNKGNFPGRFSGRQFSNSRSEMNVSTLELGDSALYLCASSLSTVPYGYTFGSGTRLTVV.

The chain joins TRBV20-1 to TRBJ2-1; D not certain. CDR1 DFQATT and CDR2 SNEGSKA come from the germline V gene (reference sequence). V was trimmed by 6 bases and J by 7 bases, leaving 7 bases between them. The CDR3 is 10 residues long. The CDR3 sequence: CSALGNEQFF. The CDR3 coding sequence is TGCAGTGCACTCGGGAATGAGCAGTTCTTC.

This clone was seen only a few times. V is TRBV30 and J is TRBJ2-7; D possibly corresponds to TRBD2 (6 bases). Germline loops: CDR1 GTSNPN, CDR2 SVGIG (reference sequence). V dropped 3 bases and J dropped 6 bases, with 24 bases sitting between them. This CDR3 comprises 16 residues. CDR3 in amino acids: CAWSAVQGLTLTEQYF. In DNA form, the CDR3 reads TGTGCCTGGAGCGCGGTTCAGGGACTCACTCTAACCGAGCAGTACTTC.

The CDR3 coding sequence is TGTGCCAGCAGTGAACCCGGGACAAAGAACACTGAAGCTTTCTTT. Translated, it gives CASSEPGTKNTEAFF. This rearrangement joins TRBV6-1 to TRBJ1-1, with a tentative D call TRBD1 (6 bases). CDR3 length: 15 amino acids. V lost 2 bases to trimming and J lost 1 base, with 11 bases between them. Germline V CDR1 and CDR2: MNHNS, SASEGT.

The J gene is TRBJ1-6, the V gene TRBV18, with D maybe TRBD1 (5 bases). The V gene's germline CDR1 is KGHSH and CDR2 LQKENI. V dropped 6 bases and J dropped 7 bases, with 16 bases sitting between them. The CDR3 sequence is 15 residues long. The CDR3 loop is CASSVRTSENSPLHF. The CDR3 DNA follows: TGTGCCAGCTCCGTTCGGACATCGGAGAATTCACCCCTCCACTTT.

There are a few counts of this clone. This sequence joins TRBV6-6 and TRBJ1-2; TRBD1 aligns across 10 bases. Germline lookup yields CDR1 MNHNY and CDR2 SVGAGI (reference sequence). The trim removed 6 bases at V and 0 bases at J, leaving 7 bases unmatched. The CDR3 extends over 16 amino acids. CDR3 sequence reads: CASSSRDRGTNYGYTF. In DNA, the CDR3 is TGTGCCAGCAGCAGCCGGGACAGGGGTACTAACTATGGCTACACCTTC.

The V call is TRBV27, the J call TRBJ2-7; 9 bases are a match to TRBD1. This CDR3 region has 14 residues. Germline values: CDR1 MNHEY, CDR2 SMNVEV (reference sequence). J gave up 6 bases and V 6 bases, and 9 bases lay outside the gene matches. The CDR3 protein is CASRPGQGGIEQYF. The CDR3 DNA is TGTGCCAGCAGACCGGGACAGGGAGGAATCGAGCAGTACTTC.

The V gene is TRBV7-6, the J gene TRBJ1-6; 10 bases match TRBD1. The ends lost 1 base at V and 9 bases at J; junction bases unmatched: 3. The CDR3 has 15 amino acids. The germline gives CDR1 SGHVS, CDR2 FNYEAQ. In DNA, the CDR3 is TGTGCCAGCAGCTTAGAGGGACAGGGGTCTTCACCCCTCCACTTT. Translated, it gives CASSLEGQGSSPLHF.

This clone was found once. This chain connects TRBV7-8 to TRBJ2-7; no reliable D call. Germline values: CDR1 SGHVS, CDR2 FQNEAQ. The ends were cut back, 5 bases at V and 0 bases at J, with 14 bases in the middle. The CDR3 contains 15 residues. As DNA, the CDR3 is TGTGCCAGCAGCCCAACACGGGTAATCTCCTACGAGCAGTACTTC. Its protein is CASSPTRVISYEQYF. Supplemented by reference TRBV7-8 and TRBJ2-7, the full variable domain reads GAGVSQSPRYKVAKRGQDVALRCDPISGHVSLFWYQQALGQGPEFLTYFQNEAQLDKSGLPSDRFFAERPEGSVSTLKIQRTQQEDSAVYLCASSPTRVISYEQYFGPGTRLTVT.

V is TRBV5-4 and J is TRBJ2-4; D gene ambiguous. CDR3 length: 16 amino acids. The germline V and J ends were trimmed by 0 bases and 5 bases, with 15 bases remaining between them. The germline gives CDR1 SGHNT, CDR2 YYREEE (reference sequence). The CDR3 coding sequence is TGTGCCAGCAGCTTGGATCCCGGGTGGGCGGAAAACATTCAGTACTTC. Its protein is CASSLDPGWAENIQYF.

J is TRBJ2-7 and V is TRBV27; 8 nucleotides match TRBD1. V gave up 6 bases and J gave up 2 bases; unmatched junction bases: 9. CDR1 and CDR2 from the germline V gene are MNHEY and SMNVEV (reference sequence). The CDR3 is made up of 15 amino acids. The CDR3 region is CASSYSPTGAYEQYF. The CDR3 DNA follows: TGTGCCAGCAGCTACTCGCCGACAGGGGCCTACGAGCAGTACTTC.

The V call is TRBV19, the J call TRBJ1-5; TRBD1 matches 8 bases. CDR1 and CDR2 (germline): LNHDA, SQIVND (reference sequence). After removal of 5 bases from V and 6 bases from J, the junction contained 6 bases not matched to a gene. This CDR3 spans 14 amino acids. The CDR3 reads CASSDGQGPQPQHF. CDR3 coding DNA: TGTGCCAGTAGTGACGGACAGGGCCCTCAGCCCCAGCATTTT.